The present entry profiles one T cell receptor beta chain with its context. The target antigen is unknown. Time point indicated: blood from clinic visit 5 months post-surgery; TSC patient then seizure free. Method: immunoSEQ multiplex PCR; TCRdb's copy keeps in-frame clones and lacks some. The sample has about 340,000 clones; over 90% are singletons. CDR1 is DFQATT, CDR2 SNEGSKA, per germline (reference sequence). The V segment lost 5 bases and the J segment 4 bases; nucleotides outside the gene matches: 0. CDR3 size: 11 residues. This sample stems from a study of brain T cells in children with intractable seizures. Whole-study findings and limits: Clones missing pre-surgery may reflect undersampling of that blood sample.

Sequencing was performed on peripheral blood, taken less than 6 months after surgery. The TCR was taken from a boy under two years old with tuberous sclerosis and intractable seizures. This chain links TRBV20-1 with TRBJ1-2, with 8 bases fitting TRBD1. The CDR3 here is CSADRGYGYTF. The CDR3 DNA is TGCAGTGCTGACAGGGGCTATGGCTACACCTTC.